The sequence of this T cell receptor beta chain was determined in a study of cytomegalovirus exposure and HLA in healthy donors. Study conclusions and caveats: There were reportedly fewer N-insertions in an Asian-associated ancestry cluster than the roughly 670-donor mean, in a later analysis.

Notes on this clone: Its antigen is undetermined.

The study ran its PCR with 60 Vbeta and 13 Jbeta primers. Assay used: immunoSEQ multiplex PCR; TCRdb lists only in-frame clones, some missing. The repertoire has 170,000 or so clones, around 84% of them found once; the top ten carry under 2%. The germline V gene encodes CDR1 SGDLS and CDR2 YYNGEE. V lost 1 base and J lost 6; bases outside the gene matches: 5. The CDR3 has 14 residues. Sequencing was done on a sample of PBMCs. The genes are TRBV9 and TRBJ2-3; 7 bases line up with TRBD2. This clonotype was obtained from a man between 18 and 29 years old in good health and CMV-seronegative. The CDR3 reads CASSVSGAEDTQYF. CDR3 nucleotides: TGTGCCAGCAGCGTAAGCGGGGCCGAGGATACGCAGTATTTT. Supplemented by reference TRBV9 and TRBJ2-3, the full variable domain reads DSGVTQTPKHLITATGQRVTLRCSPRSGDLSVYWYQQSLDQGLQFLIQYYNGEERAKGNILERFSAQQFPDLHSELNLSSLELGDSALYFCASSVSGAEDTQYFGPGTRLTVL.